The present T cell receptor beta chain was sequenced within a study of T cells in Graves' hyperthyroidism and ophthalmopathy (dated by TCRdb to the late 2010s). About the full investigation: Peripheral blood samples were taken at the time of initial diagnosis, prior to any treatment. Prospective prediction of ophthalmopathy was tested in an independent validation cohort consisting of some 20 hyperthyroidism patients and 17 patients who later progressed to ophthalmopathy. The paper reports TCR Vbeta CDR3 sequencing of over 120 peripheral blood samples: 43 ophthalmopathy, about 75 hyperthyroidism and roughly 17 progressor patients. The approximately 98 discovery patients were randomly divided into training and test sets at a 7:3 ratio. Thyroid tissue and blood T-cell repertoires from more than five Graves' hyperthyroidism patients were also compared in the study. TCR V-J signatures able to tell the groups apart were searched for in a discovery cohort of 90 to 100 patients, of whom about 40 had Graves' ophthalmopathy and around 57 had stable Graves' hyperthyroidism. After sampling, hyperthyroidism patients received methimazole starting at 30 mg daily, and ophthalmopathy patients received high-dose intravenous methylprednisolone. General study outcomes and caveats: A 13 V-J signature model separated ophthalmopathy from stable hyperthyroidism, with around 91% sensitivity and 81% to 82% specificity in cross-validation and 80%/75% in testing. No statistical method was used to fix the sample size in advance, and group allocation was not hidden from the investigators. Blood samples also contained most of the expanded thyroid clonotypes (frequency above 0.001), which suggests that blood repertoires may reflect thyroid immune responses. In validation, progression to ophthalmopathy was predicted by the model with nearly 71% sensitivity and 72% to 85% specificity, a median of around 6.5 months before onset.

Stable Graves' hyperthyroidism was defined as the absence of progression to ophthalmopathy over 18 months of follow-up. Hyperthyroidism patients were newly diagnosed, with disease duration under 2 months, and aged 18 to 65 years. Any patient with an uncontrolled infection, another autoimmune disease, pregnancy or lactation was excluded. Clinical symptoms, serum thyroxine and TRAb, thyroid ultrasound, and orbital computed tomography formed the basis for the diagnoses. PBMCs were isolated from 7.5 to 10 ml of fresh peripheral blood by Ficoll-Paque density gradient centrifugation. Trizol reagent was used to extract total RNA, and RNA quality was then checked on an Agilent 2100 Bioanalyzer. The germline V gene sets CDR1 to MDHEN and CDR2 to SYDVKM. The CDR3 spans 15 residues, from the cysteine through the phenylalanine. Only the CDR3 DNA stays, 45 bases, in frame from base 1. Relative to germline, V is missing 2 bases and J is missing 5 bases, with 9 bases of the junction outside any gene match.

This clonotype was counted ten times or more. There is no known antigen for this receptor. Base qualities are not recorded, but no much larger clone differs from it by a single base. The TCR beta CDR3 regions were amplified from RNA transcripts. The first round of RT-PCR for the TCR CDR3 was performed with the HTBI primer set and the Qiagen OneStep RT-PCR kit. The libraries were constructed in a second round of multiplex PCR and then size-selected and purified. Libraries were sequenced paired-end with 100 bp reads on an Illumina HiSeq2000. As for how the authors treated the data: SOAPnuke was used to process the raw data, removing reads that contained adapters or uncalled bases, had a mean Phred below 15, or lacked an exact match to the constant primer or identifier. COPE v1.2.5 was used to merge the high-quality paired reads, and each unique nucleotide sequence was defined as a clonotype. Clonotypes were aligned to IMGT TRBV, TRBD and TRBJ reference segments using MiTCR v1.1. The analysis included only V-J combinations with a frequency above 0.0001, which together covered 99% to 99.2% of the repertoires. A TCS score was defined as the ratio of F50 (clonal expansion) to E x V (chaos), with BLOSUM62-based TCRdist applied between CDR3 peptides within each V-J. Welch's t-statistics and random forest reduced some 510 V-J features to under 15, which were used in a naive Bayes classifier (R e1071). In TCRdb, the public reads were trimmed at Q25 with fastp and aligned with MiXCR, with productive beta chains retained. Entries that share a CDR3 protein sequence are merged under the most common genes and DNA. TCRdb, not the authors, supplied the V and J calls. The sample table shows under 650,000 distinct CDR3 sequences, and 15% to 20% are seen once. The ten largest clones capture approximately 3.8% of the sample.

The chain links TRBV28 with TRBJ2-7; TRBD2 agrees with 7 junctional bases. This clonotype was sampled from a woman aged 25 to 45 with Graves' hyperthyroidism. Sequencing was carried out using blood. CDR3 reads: CASSLRLAESHEQYF. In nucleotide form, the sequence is TGTGCCAGCAGTTTAAGGCTAGCGGAGTCCCACGAGCAGTACTTC.